This TCR beta chain stems from a study of graft-versus-host responses after intestinal transplantation. Study background: After anti-thymocyte globulin induction, recipients took tacrolimus and steroids for two to three years.

CDR1 is SGHAT and CDR2 is FQNNGV in the germline V gene. This CDR3 is built from 13 residues. Regarding this clone: What it recognizes is unknown. Compared with germline, one end of the junction differs, possibly owing to a read error.

General study findings and limits: Recipient marrow held GvH clones, some first seen in ileum or blood. Declining HvG levels early post-transplant were linked to peak circulating GvH clone levels. High graft-versus-host to host-versus-graft clonal ratios were seen in allografts of patients with graft-donor T cell macrochimerism.

The method was immunoSEQ multiplex PCR; TCRdb's version includes in-frame clones alone and lacks a portion of them. Counted here are more than 80,000 clones, around 83% occurring once; the ten biggest clones make up about a sixth. The V gene is TRBV11-2, the J gene TRBJ1-1; no clear D gene. The clonotype originates from a human donor who received an intestinal transplant. The sample here was unstimulated CD8+ T cells sorted from spleen or lymph node cells, taken before intestinal transplant. CDR3 DNA: TGTGTCAGCAGCTTCAGGTCGAACACTGAAGCTTTCTTT. This gives the protein CVSSFRSNTEAFF. Variable domain in full (rest from reference TRBV11-2 and TRBJ1-1): EAGVAQSPRYKIIEKRQSVAFWCNPISGHATLYWYQQILGQGPKLLIQFQNNGVVDDSQLPKDRFSAERLKGVDSTLKIQPAKLEDSAVYLCVSSFRSNTEAFFGQGTRLTVV.